Below, 15 T cell receptor beta chains from the same sample are listed, as sequenced in a study of blood T cells in healthy people across ages. With a J-beta primer mix and a sample-barcoded 5' primer, a second PCR ran about 6 to 11 cycles. A single record per CDR3 protein comes from TCRdb applying MiXCR to the 5' RACE reads. Here the sample spans about 1.6 million distinct CDR3 sequences, roughly 32% being singletons. The sequenced sample consisted of blood. These receptors came from a woman aged 25 to 39 in good health.

The chain joins TRBV28 to TRBJ2-1, with 14 bases aligning to TRBD2. Looked up from germline, CDR1 is MDHEN and CDR2 is SYDVKM. The CDR3 length is 17 residues. The trim removed 6 bases at V and 0 bases at J, leaving 4 bases unmatched. The CDR3 DNA sequence: TGTGCCAGCAGACAAGGGACTAGCGGGAGCTCCTACAATGAGCAGTTCTTC. Translating gives CASRQGTSGSSYNEQFF.

This clonotype has a handful of counts. J is TRBJ2-7 and V is TRBV4-2; the D gene is possibly TRBD1 (5 bases). The CDR3 spans 13 residues. V was trimmed by 1 base and J by 5 bases, leaving 9 bases between them. CDR1 and CDR2 (germline): LGHNA, YNFKEQ. The CDR3 reads CASSQVSGNEQYF. CDR3 nucleotides: TGTGCCAGCAGCCAAGTGTCAGGGAACGAGCAGTACTTC.

Worth noting for this clonotype: Compared with germline, one end of the junction differs, possibly owing to a read error. The gene calls are TRBV9 and TRBJ2-5; the D gene could be TRBD1 or TRBD2 (6 bases each). The CDR3 is 14 residues long. Germline loops: CDR1 SGDLS, CDR2 YYNGEE. CDR3 protein: CTSSVEGGEETQYF. The CDR3 bases are TGTACCAGCAGCGTAGAGGGGGGCGAGGAGACCCAGTACTTC.

This clonotype was recorded a few times. The CDR3 spells CAGSTGTVLYNEQFF. The CDR3 DNA sequence: TGTGCCGGATCAACCGGGACAGTCCTCTACAATGAGCAGTTCTTC. The gene calls are TRBV28 and TRBJ2-1; 7 nucleotides align to TRBD1. The CDR3 is made up of 15 amino acids. Trimming removed 11 bases from V and 3 bases from J; junction bases left unmatched: 13. The germline V gene encodes CDR1 MDHEN and CDR2 SYDVKM.

This clonotype has just one count. This chain uses TRBV7-9 with TRBJ1-6, with TRBD1 as a possible D gene (5 bases). CDR1 SEHNR and CDR2 FQNEAQ come from the germline V gene (reference sequence). Trimming pared 1 base from V and 13 bases from J, leaving 14 bases between. The CDR3 contains 14 residues. The CDR3 sequence is CASSLGKGPTPLHF. CDR3 in DNA: TGTGCCAGCAGCTTAGGGAAGGGACCGACGCCCCTCCACTTT.

This clonotype was seen only a few times. CDR3 DNA: TGTGCCAGCAGCCCTAGCGGGAGGTGGGCAGATACGCAGTATTTT. It encodes CASSPSGRWADTQYF. The V gene is TRBV7-2, the J gene TRBJ2-3; 11 positions agree with TRBD2. V was clipped by 5 bases and J by 4 bases; unmatched bases: 5. The V gene's germline CDR1 is SGHTA and CDR2 FQGNSA. The CDR3 is made up of 15 amino acids.

The CDR3 DNA is TGTGCCAGCAGTCCTCCCGGGACGGGGATGGAGACTGAAGCTTTCTTT. Translated, it gives CASSPPGTGMETEAFF. This sequence joins TRBV27 and TRBJ1-1; tentative D call: TRBD1 (5 bases). V was clipped by 5 bases and J by 5 bases, with 21 bases between them. The germline gives CDR1 MNHEY, CDR2 SMNVEV (reference sequence). The CDR3 covers 16 residues.

This clonotype was detected only a few times. The rearrangement links TRBV14 to TRBJ2-5; 14 positions agree with TRBD2. CDR1 is SGHDN and CDR2 is FVKESK in the germline V gene. The CDR3 extends over 17 amino acids. After removal of 0 bases from V and 4 bases from J, the junction contained 4 bases not matched to a gene. CDR3 loop: CASSQDDGTSGRETQYF. The CDR3 bases are TGTGCCAGCAGCCAAGACGATGGGACTAGCGGGAGAGAGACCCAGTACTTC. Filled out from reference TRBV14 and TRBJ2-5, the complete variable domain reads EAGVTQFPSHSVIEKGQTVTLRCDPISGHDNLYWYRRVMGKEIKFLLHFVKESKQDESGMPNNRFLAERTGGTYSTLKVQPAELEDSGVYFCASSQDDGTSGRETQYFGPGTRLLVL.

This clonotype was counted ten times or more. The rearrangement uses TRBV7-3 and TRBJ2-3, with 9 bases identical to TRBD1. After removal of 3 bases from V and 1 base from J, the junction contained 2 bases not matched to a gene. Germline loops: CDR1 SGHTA, CDR2 FQGTGA. The length of the CDR3 is 15 residues. For the CDR3, the DNA is TGTGCCAGCAGCTTCCGGACAGGGGGCACAGATACGCAGTATTTT. This sequence encodes CASSFRTGGTDTQYF.

This clonotype occurred many times. The chain combines TRBV20-1 with TRBJ2-6; D is uncertain. The CDR3 has 15 amino acids. Trimming left V 0 bases short and J 2 bases short, with 8 bases between. In germline, CDR1 is DFQATT, CDR2 SNEGSKA (reference sequence). Here the CDR3 DNA reads TGCAGTGCTAGAGATTCCCTCACTGGGGCCAACGTCCTGACTTTC. This sequence encodes CSARDSLTGANVLTF.

V is TRBV5-1 and J is TRBJ1-5, with a possible D match to TRBD1 (6 bases). Germline V gene data show CDR1 as SGHRS and CDR2 as YFSETQ. With 4 bases removed from V and 3 bases from J, the gap between germline ends came to 14 bases. This CDR3 spans 15 amino acids. CDR3 DNA sequence: TGCGCCAGCAGCCCTTGGGCAGGGGACAATCAGCCCCAGCATTTT. Translation gives CASSPWAGDNQPQHF.

The chain couples TRBV20-1 to TRBJ2-5; the match to TRBD2 covers 10 bases. CDR1 is DFQATT, CDR2 SNEGSKA, per germline (reference sequence). This CDR3 comprises 15 residues. Germline trimming cut 5 bases from V and 1 base from J; bases unmatched to any gene: 7. The CDR3 protein is CSARGLAEPQETQYF. The CDR3 DNA follows: TGCAGTGCTCGAGGACTAGCGGAGCCCCAAGAGACCCAGTACTTC.

The V call is TRBV4-2, the J call TRBJ2-1, with D perhaps matching TRBD2 (6 bases). In germline, CDR1 is LGHNA, CDR2 YNFKEQ. V was shortened by 0 bases and J by 0 bases, with 18 bases between the two germline ends. This CDR3 is 19 amino acids long. The CDR3 here is CASSQELTLYGSSYNEQFF. The CDR3 nucleotides read TGTGCCAGCAGCCAAGAATTGACCCTTTACGGGAGCTCCTACAATGAGCAGTTCTTC.

This clonotype was picked up a small number of times. The chain uses TRBV20-1 and TRBJ2-7; D might be TRBD1 or TRBD2, each matching 5 bases. CDR3 size: 15 residues. The ends were cut back, 0 bases at V and 0 bases at J, with 12 bases in the middle. Germline CDR1 reads DFQATT; CDR2 reads SNEGSKA (reference sequence). The CDR3 nucleotides are TGCAGTGCTAGAGATCCGAGGGGCACCTCCTACGAGCAGTACTTC. It specifies CSARDPRGTSYEQYF.

This clonotype was detected a few times. The chain links TRBV20-1 to TRBJ2-7; TRBD1 might be the D (6 bases). The CDR3 is 15 amino acids. Per germline, CDR1 DFQATT and CDR2 SNEGSKA (reference sequence). The V end was cut by 6 bases, the J end by 0 bases, with 18 bases between. In nucleotides, the CDR3 is TGCAGTGCCCAAAGTGGACAGATGCTCTCCTACGAGCAGTACTTC. This translates into CSAQSGQMLSYEQYF.